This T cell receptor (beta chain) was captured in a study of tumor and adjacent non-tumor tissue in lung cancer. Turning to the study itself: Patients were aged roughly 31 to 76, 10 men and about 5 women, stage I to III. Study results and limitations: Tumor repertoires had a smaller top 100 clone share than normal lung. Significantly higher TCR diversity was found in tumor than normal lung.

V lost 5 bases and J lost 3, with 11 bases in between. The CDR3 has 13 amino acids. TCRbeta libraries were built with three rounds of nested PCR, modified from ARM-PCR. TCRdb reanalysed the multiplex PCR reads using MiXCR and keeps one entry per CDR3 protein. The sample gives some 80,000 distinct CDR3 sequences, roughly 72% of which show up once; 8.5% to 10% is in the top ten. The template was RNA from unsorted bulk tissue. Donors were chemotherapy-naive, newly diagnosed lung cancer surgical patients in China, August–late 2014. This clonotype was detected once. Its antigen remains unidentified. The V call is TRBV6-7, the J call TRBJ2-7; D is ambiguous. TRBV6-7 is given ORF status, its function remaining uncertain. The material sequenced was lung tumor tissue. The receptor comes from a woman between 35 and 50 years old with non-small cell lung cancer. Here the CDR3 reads CASSVDLRYEQYF. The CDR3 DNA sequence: TGTGCCAGCAGTGTTGACCTTCGCTACGAGCAGTACTTC.